The 30 T cell receptor beta chains reported below all come from one sample, sequenced in a study of blood T cells in healthy people across ages. Then a second PCR, running about 6 to 12 cycles, was carried out with a sample-barcoded 5' primer and a J-beta primer mix. TCRdb fed the 5' RACE reads into MiXCR, producing one record per CDR3 protein. Among around 990,000 distinct CDR3 sequences listed, approximately 26% were seen once. These data were likewise used in another study, on T cells of mothers and their children.

Sample: blood. These TCRs come from a girl aged 2-10 years in good health.

The gene calls are TRBV20-1 and TRBJ1-4; D gene uncertain. There are 13 residues in the CDR3. V lost 6 bases, J lost 4 bases, and 12 bases lay in between. CDR1 is DFQATT and CDR2 is SNEGSKA in the germline V gene (reference sequence). CDR3 sequence reads: CSASRMGNEKLFF. The CDR3 bases are TGCAGTGCCTCGCGAATGGGTAATGAAAAACTGTTTTTT.

The CDR3 sequence: CASRSIGTGNYFPEKLFF. DNA for the CDR3: TGTGCCAGCAGATCCATTGGGACAGGAAATTATTTCCCAGAAAAACTGTTTTTT. The chain couples TRBV6-1 to TRBJ1-4; 8 nucleotides line up with TRBD1. The trim removed 6 bases at V and 8 bases at J, leaving 20 bases unmatched. This CDR3 comprises 18 residues. Germline V CDR1 and CDR2: MNHNS, SASEGT.

This clonotype has just a few counts. This rearrangement joins TRBV6-1 to TRBJ2-1; D may be TRBD2 (6 bases). The V end lost 6 bases, the J end lost 1 base, and 16 bases lay between the germline ends. Looked up from germline, CDR1 is MNHNS and CDR2 is SASEGT. The CDR3 loop spans 16 amino acids. The CDR3 nucleotides read TGTGCCAGCAGCATAAAGCCCAGCGGGTCCTACAATGAGCAGTTCTTC. It yields the protein CASSIKPSGSYNEQFF.

The rearrangement links TRBV7-2 to TRBJ2-7, with 9 bases matching TRBD1. V lost 6 bases and J lost 6; bases outside the gene matches: 12. Germline V lookup: CDR1 SGHTA, CDR2 FQGNSA. This CDR3 region has 15 residues. DNA for the CDR3: TGTGCCAGCAGTATAGAACAGGGGGCGCATCTCGAGCAGTACTTC. The encoded protein is CASSIEQGAHLEQYF.

The CDR3 reads CASSSPRWGQETQYF. The CDR3 region has the DNA TGTGCCAGCAGTTCCCCGCGCTGGGGGCAAGAGACCCAGTACTTC. The gene calls are TRBV28 and TRBJ2-5, with D perhaps matching TRBD1 or TRBD2 (5 bases each). This CDR3 region has 15 residues. Trimming took off 4 bases at V and 2 bases at J, with 14 bases between the two ends. Germline V gene sequence: CDR1 MDHEN, CDR2 SYDVKM.

J is TRBJ1-6 and V is TRBV11-2, with 8 bases aligning to TRBD1. Germline assignment: CDR1 SGHAT and CDR2 FQNNGV. CDR3 length: 15 residues. Trimming cost V 1 base and J 7 bases; bases outside gene matches: 3. As DNA, the CDR3 is TGTGCCAGCAGCTTAGGACCAGGGGGCAATTCACCCCTCCACTTT. Translating it yields CASSLGPGGNSPLHF. Full variable domain (rest looked up from reference TRBV11-2 and TRBJ1-6): EAGVAQSPRYKIIEKRQSVAFWCNPISGHATLYWYQQILGQGPKLLIQFQNNGVVDDSQLPKDRFSAERLKGVDSTLKIQPAKLEDSAVYLCASSLGPGGNSPLHFGNGTRLTVT.

The rearrangement links TRBV20-1 to TRBJ2-1; TRBD2 matches 13 bases. The CDR3 runs to 16 residues. Germline V CDR1 and CDR2: DFQATT, SNEGSKA (reference sequence). Trimming at V came to 4 bases and at J to 3 bases, leaving 6 bases not matched to a gene. CDR3 sequence reads: CSAKGLAGTYYNEQFF. CDR3 DNA: TGCAGTGCTAAGGGACTAGCGGGAACTTACTACAATGAGCAGTTCTTC.

The gene calls are TRBV7-8 and TRBJ1-5; the match to TRBD1 covers 9 bases. From germline, CDR1 is SGHVS and CDR2 FQNEAQ. V trimming: 5 bases; J trimming: 6 bases; junction bases outside the gene matches: 17. The CDR3 has 18 residues. CDR3 sequence reads: CASSPSHDRTGVGQPQHF. The DNA of the CDR3 is TGTGCCAGCAGCCCCTCTCACGATAGGACAGGGGTAGGTCAGCCCCAGCATTTT.

The table lists this clonotype with a few counts. The chain recombines TRBV9 with TRBJ2-5; 11 bases are shared with TRBD2. The end of the DNA is better explained by TRBJ2-1, so the J call may be wrong. The CDR3 length is 14 residues. Germline loops: CDR1 SGDLS, CDR2 YYNGEE. CDR3 sequence (DNA): TGTGCCAGCAGCGCCCGACTAGCGGGAAATGAGCAGTTCTTC. Translating it yields CASSARLAGNEQFF.

The table lists this clonotype with a few counts. The CDR3 DNA follows: TGTGCCAGCAGCTTAACACCGGACGAGCAGTACTTC. Translated, it gives CASSLTPDEQYF. The rearrangement joins TRBV7-3 to TRBJ2-7; D is unresolved. The CDR3 runs to 12 residues. Germline V gene lookup returns CDR1 SGHTA and CDR2 FQGTGA. V was clipped by 0 bases and J by 5 bases, with 5 bases between them.

V usage is TRBV6-6 and J usage is TRBJ1-2; no firm D call. The V end was cut by 4 bases, the J end by 1 base, with 13 bases between. This CDR3 spans 15 amino acids. Germline V gene sequence: CDR1 MNHNY, CDR2 SVGAGI (reference sequence). The CDR3 DNA sequence: TGTGCCAGCAGTTCCGCGGACCGCTATAACTATGGCTACACCTTC. This sequence encodes CASSSADRYNYGYTF.

The chain employs TRBV5-1 and TRBJ2-1; D is ambiguous. Trimming shortened V by 0 bases and J by 6 bases, and 13 bases separated the two germline ends. The CDR3 loop spans 15 amino acids. Germline V gene lookup returns CDR1 SGHRS and CDR2 YFSETQ. The CDR3, as DNA: TGCGCCAGCAGCTTGGCCCTTTTTTCGGGCAATGAGCAGTTCTTC. Translating it yields CASSLALFSGNEQFF. Supplemented by reference TRBV5-1 and TRBJ2-1, the full variable domain reads KAGVTQTPRYLIKTRGQQVTLSCSPISGHRSVSWYQQTPGQGLQFLFEYFSETQRNKGNFPGRFSGRQFSNSRSEMNVSTLELGDSALYLCASSLALFSGNEQFFGPGTRLTVL.

The rearrangement links TRBV19 to TRBJ2-4, with D perhaps TRBD2 (6 bases). V lost 0 bases to trimming and J lost 8 bases, with 14 bases between them. Germline V gene lookup returns CDR1 LNHDA and CDR2 SQIVND (reference sequence). The CDR3 is 15 amino acids. The CDR3 sequence: CASSIDSLRGDIQYF. In nucleotides, the CDR3 is TGTGCCAGTAGTATAGACAGTCTCCGCGGGGACATTCAGTACTTC.

A few counts support this clonotype. The chain joins TRBV5-1 to TRBJ2-3; 7 bases are shared with TRBD2. This CDR3 comprises 18 residues. J gave up 2 bases and V 5 bases, and 17 bases lay outside the gene matches. CDR1 and CDR2 (germline): SGHRS, YFSETQ. The CDR3 region has the DNA TGCGCCAGCAGTCCCCCCAGGCGGGCTAGCGGAATCACAGATACGCAGTATTTT. Protein: CASSPPRRASGITDTQYF. The variable domain in full, completed from reference TRBV5-1 and TRBJ2-3, reads KAGVTQTPRYLIKTRGQQVTLSCSPISGHRSVSWYQQTPGQGLQFLFEYFSETQRNKGNFPGRFSGRQFSNSRSEMNVSTLELGDSALYLCASSPPRRASGITDTQYFGPGTRLTVL.

The V gene is TRBV7-2, the J gene TRBJ2-3, with D perhaps given as TRBD1 or TRBD2 (6 bases each). Germline V gene sequence: CDR1 SGHTA, CDR2 FQGNSA. The CDR3 has 15 residues. V shed 3 bases and J shed 7 bases, with 17 bases lying between them. The CDR3 spells CASSLGAGSAHTQYF. The CDR3 nucleotides are TGTGCCAGCAGCTTGGGGGCGGGAAGTGCGCATACGCAGTATTTT.

The V call is TRBV12-3 or TRBV12-4, the J call TRBJ2-3; D remains ambiguous. The CDR3 spans 13 residues. V was clipped by 3 bases and J by 3 bases, with 7 bases between them. CDR3 protein: CASSFPRTDTQYF. DNA of the CDR3: TGTGCCAGCAGTTTTCCGAGAACAGATACGCAGTATTTT.

This clonotype was observed a few times. The V call is TRBV20-1, the J call TRBJ1-4; D call uncertain. The CDR3 covers 11 residues. Germline V CDR1 and CDR2: DFQATT, SNEGSKA (reference sequence). The V end lost 3 bases, the J end lost 5 bases, and 4 bases lay between the germline ends. CDR3 bases: TGCAGTGCTAGCCACAATGAAAAACTGTTTTTT. Protein sequence: CSASHNEKLFF.

The table lists this clonotype with many counts. The chain uses TRBV5-1 and TRBJ2-3, with D unclear. The V end was cut by 1 base, the J end by 5 bases, with 17 bases between. The V gene's germline CDR1 is SGHRS and CDR2 YFSETQ. CDR3 length equals 16 residues. CDR3 sequence reads: CASSLSSASSRDTQYF. The CDR3 DNA reads TGCGCCAGCAGCTTGAGCAGTGCGAGCAGTCGAGATACGCAGTATTTT.

The chain is built from TRBV12-3 or TRBV12-4 and TRBJ1-5, with a possible D match to TRBD1 (6 bases). The CDR3 extends over 16 amino acids. V was clipped by 3 bases and J by 1 base, with 13 bases between them. The CDR3: CASSLSQGSSNQPQHF. CDR3 nucleotide sequence: TGTGCCAGCAGTTTGTCACAGGGCTCGAGCAATCAGCCCCAGCATTTT.

The chain couples TRBV28 to TRBJ1-1; no clear D. The V gene's germline CDR1 is MDHEN and CDR2 SYDVKM. Trimming cost V 5 bases and J 4 bases, with 17 bases left between them. CDR3 length: 15 residues. CDR3 sequence: CASSIRGGSTTEAFF. CDR3 DNA sequence: TGTGCCAGCAGTATCCGTGGAGGCTCGACCACTGAAGCTTTCTTT.

This chain links TRBV4-3 with TRBJ1-2; 8 bases map to TRBD1. Germline V gene lookup returns CDR1 LGHNA and CDR2 YSLEER. The V gene end was trimmed by 2 bases and the J gene end by 8 bases; junction bases not matched to a gene: 16. This CDR3 is 17 amino acids long. CDR3 nucleotide sequence: TGCGCCAGCAGCCAAAGGGCGGGGCTTGGACAGGGAGACGGCTACACCTTC. It specifies CASSQRAGLGQGDGYTF.

This chain joins TRBV13 and TRBJ2-3, with D tentatively TRBD2 (6 bases). The CDR3 length is 16 residues. Germline loops: CDR1 PRHDT, CDR2 FYEKMQ (reference sequence). Between the trimmed V and J ends, which lost 4 bases and 5 bases, there was a span of 19 bases. This CDR3 is CASSSRRGGTVDTQYF. CDR3 DNA sequence: TGTGCCAGCAGCTCCCGGCGGGGAGGCACGGTAGATACGCAGTATTTT.

The chain links TRBV20-1 to TRBJ2-1; no reliable D call. V was trimmed by 1 base and J by 0 bases, leaving 10 bases between them. Germline assignment: CDR1 DFQATT and CDR2 SNEGSKA (reference sequence). The CDR3 has 15 amino acids. CDR3 coding DNA: TGCAGTGCTAGAGTGGGGTGGGGCTCCTACAATGAGCAGTTCTTC. Amino acid sequence: CSARVGWGSYNEQFF.

J is TRBJ1-1 and V is TRBV5-1; no reliable D call. Trimming shortened V by 2 bases and J by 2 bases, and 10 bases separated the two germline ends. The CDR3 has 14 residues. Germline CDR1 and CDR2: SGHRS and YFSETQ. Written as DNA, the CDR3 is TGCGCCAGCAGCTTAACAGAGATTAACACTGAAGCTTTCTTT. Translation: CASSLTEINTEAFF. Combining the CDR3 with reference TRBV5-1 and TRBJ1-1 gives the whole variable domain KAGVTQTPRYLIKTRGQQVTLSCSPISGHRSVSWYQQTPGQGLQFLFEYFSETQRNKGNFPGRFSGRQFSNSRSEMNVSTLELGDSALYLCASSLTEINTEAFFGQGTRLTVV.

This clonotype was seen a few times. The chain joins TRBV5-1 to TRBJ2-1; weak D call: TRBD2 (6 bases). The CDR3 length is 15 residues. V was trimmed by 4 bases and J by 0 bases, leaving 11 bases between them. Germline values: CDR1 SGHRS, CDR2 YFSETQ. CDR3 DNA sequence: TGCGCCAGCAGCCACCCGGGGGACTCCTACAATGAGCAGTTCTTC. Its protein is CASSHPGDSYNEQFF.

The CDR3: CASGSKPRGNYEQYF. The CDR3 DNA follows: TGCGCCAGCGGCTCTAAACCCAGGGGCAACTACGAGCAGTACTTC. The J gene is TRBJ2-7, the V gene TRBV5-1; D is possibly TRBD1 (6 bases). Germline CDR1 is SGHRS and CDR2 is YFSETQ. The CDR3 is 15 amino acids. The ends were cut back, 7 bases at V and 3 bases at J, with 20 bases in the middle.

V gene TRBV10-3 combines with J gene TRBJ2-7, with D possibly being TRBD2 (6 bases). The CDR3 spans 11 residues. Trimming cost V 2 bases and J 7 bases, with 6 bases left between them. Germline lookup yields CDR1 ENHRY and CDR2 SYGVKD. The CDR3 is CAISEGGEQYF. The CDR3 DNA reads as TGTGCCATCAGTGAGGGGGGGGAGCAGTACTTC.

The sample holds a few counts of this clonotype. J is TRBJ2-3 and V is TRBV24-1; unclear D gene. This CDR3 region has 12 residues. The V gene lost 10 bases and the J gene lost 2 bases, with 9 bases spanning the gap. Looked up from germline, CDR1 is KGHDR and CDR2 is SFDVKD. CDR3 coding DNA: TGTGCCACTCAATCTGTCACAGATACGCAGTATTTT. Its translation: CATQSVTDTQYF.

This clonotype has just a few counts. This chain connects TRBV7-8 to TRBJ2-7, with a tentative D call TRBD1 (6 bases). V shed 5 bases and J shed 0 bases, with 17 bases lying between them. The germline CDR1 and CDR2 sequences are SGHVS and FQNEAQ. The length of the CDR3 is 16 residues. The CDR3 DNA follows: TGTGCCAGCAGCCTAGGCCCCCAGGGGTCCTCCTACGAGCAGTACTTC. Protein: CASSLGPQGSSYEQYF. The full variable domain, with the rest looked up from reference TRBV7-8 and TRBJ2-7, is GAGVSQSPRYKVAKRGQDVALRCDPISGHVSLFWYQQALGQGPEFLTYFQNEAQLDKSGLPSDRFFAERPEGSVSTLKIQRTQQEDSAVYLCASSLGPQGSSYEQYFGPGTRLTVT.

The table lists this clonotype with a few counts. J is TRBJ2-5 and V is TRBV7-2; perhaps TRBD2 as D (6 bases). V shed 5 bases and J shed 2 bases, with 9 bases lying between them. CDR1 SGHTA and CDR2 FQGNSA come from the germline V gene. This CDR3 is built from 13 residues. Here the CDR3 DNA reads TGTGCCAGCAGCCGGACTATACAAGAGACCCAGTACTTC. This sequence encodes CASSRTIQETQYF. Looking up the rest from reference TRBV7-2 and TRBJ2-5 gives the full variable domain: GAGVSQSPSNKVTEKGKDVELRCDPISGHTALYWYRQSLGQGLEFLIYFQGNSAPDKSGLPSDRFSAERTGGSVSTLTIQRTQQEDSAVYLCASSRTIQETQYFGPGTRLLVL.